This T cell receptor beta chain emerged from a study of OX40 agonist ivuxolimab in advanced cancers. For context, the study as a whole: Ivuxolimab was a fully human IgG2 agonistic monoclonal antibody targeting the costimulatory receptor OX40 (CD134). Intravenous ivuxolimab was administered to patients every 2 weeks at six dose levels: 0.01, 0.1, 0.3, 1.5, 3 and 10 mg/kg. Of the roughly 52 patients in dose escalation, about 20 had hepatocellular carcinoma, some 15 had melanoma, 9 had renal cell carcinoma and 9 had head and neck cancer. A male proportion of roughly 80% and a mean age of 60 years, ranging from about 23 to 90, were recorded for the dose-escalation cohort. Patients were allowed to have had prior anti-PD-1, anti-PD-L1 or anti-CTLA-4 therapy, and roughly two fifths of the dose-escalation patients had been treated with checkpoint inhibitors. Three dose-escalation patients achieved partial responses, one with hepatocellular carcinoma and two with cutaneous melanoma. The point of sequencing TCRbeta in the periphery was to test whether ivuxolimab changed TCR sequence diversity and drove clonal T-cell expansion. The paper reports the monotherapy dose-escalation portion (N of about 54 patients) of the phase I ivuxolimab trial.

Broad study findings and their caveats: On average, CD8+ T cells showed more expanded clones than CD4+ T cells after ivuxolimab. Low levels of normalized T-cell clonal expansion were also seen in some patients who did not respond. In the 0.1-3.0 mg/kg groups, partial responders were among the patients with the lowest normalized peripheral clonal expansion, particularly in CD8+ T cells. Clonal expansion of both CD4+ and CD8+ blood T cells was observed from baseline to week 6 at doses 0.1 to 3.0 mg/kg. The antigen specificity of the clonally expanded peripheral T cells was not determined.

Concerning this clone itself: This clone's antigen is unknown. No clone much larger than this one lies a single base away; base qualities are absent.

For sequencing of the TCRbeta CDR3 region, genomic DNA was extracted from the sorted cells. TCRbeta CDR3 regions were sequenced using the immunoSEQ Assay. This immuneACCESS table, as held by TCRdb, lists in-frame sequences with V and J called but not all clones. Of the missing ones, under half trace to an unresolved V gene in checked studies; the others have no known cause. A total of tens of thousands of clones appear in this sample, approximately 84% of them only once. The top ten clonotypes cover roughly 4.5% of the sample. V is cut by 5 bases and J by 0 bases, and the space between the germline ends is 13 bases. CDR1 and CDR2, looked up from the germline V gene, are SGHAT and FQNNGV. The CDR3, cysteine through phenylalanine, is 15 amino acids long. Only the CDR3 DNA is retained, 45 bases long and in frame from the first base. Patients with a history of autoimmune disease or receiving systemic immunosuppression were excluded from the trial. Peripheral blood for TCR sequencing was collected from all dose cohorts at baseline, on cycle 4 day 1, and on cycle 7 day 1. Samples came from an open-label, multicenter, first-in-human phase I dose-escalation trial of ivuxolimab. Adults with locally advanced or metastatic melanoma, renal cell, hepatocellular, or head and neck squamous cell carcinoma were enrolled in the trial. Before TCR sequencing, CD4+ T cells and CD8+ T cells from peripheral blood were sorted into separate populations.

The sample here was CD4+ or CD8+ T cells sorted from blood, taken in a trial of the OX40 agonist ivuxolimab. The source of this sequence is an adult with an advanced solid tumor such as melanoma, head and neck, liver or kidney cancer. The chain is assembled from TRBV11-2 and TRBJ1-2; the D gene cannot be named for sure. CDR3 reads: CASSPTPGSNYGYTF. In nucleotides, the sequence is TGTGCCAGCAGCCCGACCCCGGGCTCTAACTATGGCTACACCTTC.